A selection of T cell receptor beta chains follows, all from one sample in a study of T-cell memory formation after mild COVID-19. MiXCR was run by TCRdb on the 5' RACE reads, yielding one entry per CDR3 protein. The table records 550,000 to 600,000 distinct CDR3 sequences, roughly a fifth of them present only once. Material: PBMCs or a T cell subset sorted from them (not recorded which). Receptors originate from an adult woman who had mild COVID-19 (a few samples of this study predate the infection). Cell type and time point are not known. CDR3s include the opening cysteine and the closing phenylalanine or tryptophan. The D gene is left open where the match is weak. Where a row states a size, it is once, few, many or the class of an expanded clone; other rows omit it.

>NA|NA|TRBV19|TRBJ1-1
TGTGCCAGTAGTGCCCCGGGACACCCGGGGAACACTGAAGCTTTCTTT
CASSAPGHPGNTEAFF
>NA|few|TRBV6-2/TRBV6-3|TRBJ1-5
TGTGCCAGCAGTTACTCACGAGGGGACGGCAATCAGCCCCAGCATTTT
CASSYSRGDGNQPQHF
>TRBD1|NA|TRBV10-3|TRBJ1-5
TGTGCCATCAGTGATAGGGGGCGCGGGGTAGATCAGCCCCAGCATTTT
CAISDRGRGVDQPQHF
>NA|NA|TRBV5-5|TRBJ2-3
TGTGCCAGCAGCTTGGATTTGATTACGCAGTATTTT
CASSLDLITQYF
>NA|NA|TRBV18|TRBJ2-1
TGTGCCAGCTCACGGGAGCGGAATGAGCAGTTCTTC
CASSRERNEQFF
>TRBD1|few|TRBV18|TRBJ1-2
TGTGCCAGCTCACCACTTGGGGACAGGCTTAACTATGGCTACACCTTC
CASSPLGDRLNYGYTF
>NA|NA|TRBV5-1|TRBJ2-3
TGCGCCAGCAGCTACCCTAGGACGGTCGGGGCGGATACGCAGTATTTT
CASSYPRTVGADTQYF
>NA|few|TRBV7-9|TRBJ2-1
TGTGCCAGCAGCTTTTCTCGCGAGCCCGATGAGCAGTTCTTC
CASSFSREPDEQFF
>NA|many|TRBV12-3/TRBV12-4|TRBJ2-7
TGTGCCAGCAGCCCTCTCAACGAGCAGTACTTC
CASSPLNEQYF
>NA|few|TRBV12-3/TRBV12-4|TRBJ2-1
TGTGCCAGCAGTTTCGTGTCCGCAAACAATGAGCAGTTCTTC
CASSFVSANNEQFF
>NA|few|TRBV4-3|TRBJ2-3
TGCGCCAGCAGCCAAGGACCTTCCCTGGACACGCAGTATTTT
CASSQGPSLDTQYF
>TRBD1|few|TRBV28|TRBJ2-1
TGTGCCAGCATTCCGGGACAGGGGGGCAATGAGCAGTTCTTC
CASIPGQGGNEQFF
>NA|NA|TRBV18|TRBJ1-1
TGTGCCAGCTCACCACCCGACAGCAACACTGAAGCTTTCTTT
CASSPPDSNTEAFF
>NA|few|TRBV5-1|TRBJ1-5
TGCGCCAGCAGCTTGGTTGGGGGCTATAGCAATCAGCCCCAGCATTTT
CASSLVGGYSNQPQHF
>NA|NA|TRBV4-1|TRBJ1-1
TGCGCCAGCAGCACCCTGATGGCGGTGATGAACACTGAAGCTTTCTTT
CASSTLMAVMNTEAFF
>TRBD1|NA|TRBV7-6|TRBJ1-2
TGTGCCAGCAGCTTAGAATATGTGGACAGGAGCTATGGCTACACCTTC
CASSLEYVDRSYGYTF
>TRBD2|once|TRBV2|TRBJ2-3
TGTGCCAGCAGTGAAGGTAGCGGGAGGGCAGATACGCAGTATTTT
CASSEGSGRADTQYF
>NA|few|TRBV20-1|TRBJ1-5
TGCAGTGCTTTCCGGGACAACGAAAATCAGCCCCAGCATTTT
CSAFRDNENQPQHF
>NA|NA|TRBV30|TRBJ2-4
TGTGCCTGGAGTGTTCAGGGGAAAAACATTCAGTACTTC
CAWSVQGKNIQYF
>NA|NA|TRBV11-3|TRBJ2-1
TGTGCCAGCAGCTCGCCTCAGGGGAGGCGGAGTGAGCAGTTCTTC
CASSSPQGRRSEQFF
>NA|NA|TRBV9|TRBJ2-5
TGTGCCAGCAGCGTAGACGGGGATACAGAGACCCAGTACTTC
CASSVDGDTETQYF
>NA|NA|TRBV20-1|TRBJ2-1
TGCAGTGCTACGGGTCCGAGTGACGGCTACAATGAGCAGTTCTTC
CSATGPSDGYNEQFF
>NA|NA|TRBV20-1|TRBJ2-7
TGCAGTGCTATAGGTCGAAATCACGAGCAGTACTTC
CSAIGRNHEQYF
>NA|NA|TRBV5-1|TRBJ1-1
TGCGCCAGCAGCTTGCAGACACCTAACACTGAAGCTTTCTTT
CASSLQTPNTEAFF
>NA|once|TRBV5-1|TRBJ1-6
TGCGCCAGCAGCTTGGCCTCGGGGGCCGGTGCTTCACCCCTCCACTTT
CASSLASGAGASPLHF
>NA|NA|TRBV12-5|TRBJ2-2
TGTGCTAGTGGTTTGGATTTGAGACCCGGGGAGCTGTTTTTT
CASGLDLRPGELFF
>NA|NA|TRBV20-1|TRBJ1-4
TGCAGTGCCCCCTCCATACAGGTCCGAACGTTTAATGAAAAACTGTTTTTT
CSAPSIQVRTFNEKLFF
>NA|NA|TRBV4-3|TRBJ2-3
TGCGCCAGCAGCCAAGATAGACTCACAGATACGCAGTATTTT
CASSQDRLTDTQYF
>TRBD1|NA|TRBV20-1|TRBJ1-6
TGCAGTGCTAGAACAGGGGGGAATTCACCCCTCCACTTT
CSARTGGNSPLHF
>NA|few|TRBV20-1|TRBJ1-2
TGCAGTGCTACGGGGGCAGCGGAAGGCTACACCTTC
CSATGAAEGYTF
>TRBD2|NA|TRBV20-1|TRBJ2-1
TGCAGTGCTAGAGAGACTAGCGTCGGTGAGCAGTTCTTC
CSARETSVGEQFF
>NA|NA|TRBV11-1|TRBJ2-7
TGTGCCAGCAGCCCCCGCGGACGAAACGAGCAGTACTTC
CASSPRGRNEQYF
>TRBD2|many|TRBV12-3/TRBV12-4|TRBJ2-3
TGTGCCACCCTAGCGGGTCTCTACGAGACAGATACGCAGTATTTT
CATLAGLYETDTQYF
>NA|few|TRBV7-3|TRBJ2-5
TGTGCCAGCAGCTTACGCGTCGGGCTCGACGAGACCCAGTACTTC
CASSLRVGLDETQYF
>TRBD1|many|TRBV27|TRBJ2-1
TGTGCCAGCAGATCCACTTCAGGGGGTAATGAGCAGTTCTTC
CASRSTSGGNEQFF
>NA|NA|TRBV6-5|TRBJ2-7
TGTGCCAGCAGTTATCGGCCAGGATCCTACGAGCAGTACTTC
CASSYRPGSYEQYF
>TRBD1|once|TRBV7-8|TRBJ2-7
TGTGCCAGCAGCCAGGTACAGGGGTACTACGAGCAGTACTTC
CASSQVQGYYEQYF
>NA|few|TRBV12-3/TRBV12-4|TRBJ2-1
TGTGCCAGCAGTTCCCCAGTAGCGGCCAGCTCCTACAATGAGCAGTTCTTC
CASSSPVAASSYNEQFF
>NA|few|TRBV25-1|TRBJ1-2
TGTGCCAGCGCGAACAACCAACCCTCCTCGGGGCTGGAAGGCTACACCTTC
CASANNQPSSGLEGYTF
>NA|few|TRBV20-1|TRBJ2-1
TGCAGTGCTAGTACGACAGTGGCCACTAATGAGCAGTTCTTC
CSASTTVATNEQFF
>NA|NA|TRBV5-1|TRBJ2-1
TGCGCCAGTTCTCGGGAGCAGTCCTACAATGAGCAGTTCTTC
CASSREQSYNEQFF
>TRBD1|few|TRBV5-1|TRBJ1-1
TGCGCCAGCAGCGATACAGGGGGTAGCACTGAAGCTTTCTTT
CASSDTGGSTEAFF
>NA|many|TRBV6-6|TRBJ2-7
TGTGCCAGCAGTTACTCGTCAGGGTTCTACGAGCAGTACTTC
CASSYSSGFYEQYF
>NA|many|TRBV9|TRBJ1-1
TGTGCCAGCAGCGGGGGGGGCGCAAACACTGAAGCTTTCTTT
CASSGGGANTEAFF
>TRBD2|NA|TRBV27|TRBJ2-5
TGTGCCAGCAGTCCCCGGGGACTAGCGGGGAAGGAGACCCAGTACTTC
CASSPRGLAGKETQYF
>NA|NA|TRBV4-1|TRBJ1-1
TGCGCCAGCAGCCAAGATTTGGGCAGATTGAACACTGAAGCTTTCTTT
CASSQDLGRLNTEAFF
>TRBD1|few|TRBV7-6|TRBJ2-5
TGTGCCAGCAGCTTGGAGGGACAGGTCCAAGAGACCCAGTACTTC
CASSLEGQVQETQYF
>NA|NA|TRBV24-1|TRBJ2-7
TGTGCCACCAGTGACCCGCACTCAGAGAACGAGCAGTACTTC
CATSDPHSENEQYF
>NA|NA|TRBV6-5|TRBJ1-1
TGTGCCAGCAGTCTCAGGGGCCTCGGGAGCACTGAAGCTTTCTTT
CASSLRGLGSTEAFF
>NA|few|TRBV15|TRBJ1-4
TGTGCCACCAGCCCCCGGGACACTGATGAAAAACTGTTTTTT
CATSPRDTDEKLFF
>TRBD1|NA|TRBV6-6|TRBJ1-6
TGTGCCAGCAGTTACTTGGGACAGGGTGATTCACCCCTCCACTTT
CASSYLGQGDSPLHF
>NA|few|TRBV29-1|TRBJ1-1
TGCAGCTCCGTTGGAGTCATGAACACTGAAGCTTTCTTT
CSSVGVMNTEAFF